What follows are 24 T cell receptor beta chains derived from one specimen sequenced in a study of radiation and T cells in renal cell carcinoma. The time point is: blood 4 weeks post-SBRT, at nephrectomy. Specified treatment: 15 Gy SBRT to primary tumor, nephrectomy 4 weeks later. Assay: immunoSEQ multiplex PCR; the TCRdb copy retains only in-frame clones and omits some. The repertoire consists of roughly 160,000 clones, with 88% occurring once and the leading ten covering approximately 11%. Specimen: blood, collected from a patient whose treatment included radiotherapy and nephrectomy. The origin of the receptors is a woman aged 45 to 65 with renal cell carcinoma.

This chain connects TRBV7-9 to TRBJ2-5; no clear D gene. Germline-derived CDR1 and CDR2 are SEHNR and FQNEAQ (reference sequence). Between the trimmed V and J ends, which lost 1 base and 1 base, there was a span of 13 bases. There are 16 residues in the CDR3. CDR3 sequence (DNA): TGTGCCAGCAGCTTAGAACCCTATAGCCTCCAAGAGACCCAGTACTTC. Residues: CASSLEPYSLQETQYF.

V and J are TRBV13 and TRBJ2-7; D gene uncertain. There are 13 residues in the CDR3. CDR1 is PRHDT, CDR2 FYEKMQ, per germline (reference sequence). V was cut by 1 base and J by 1 base, with 5 bases left in between. CDR3 region: CASSLAISYEQYF. The CDR3 DNA sequence: TGTGCCAGCAGCTTAGCAATTTCCTACGAGCAGTACTTC.

This chain uses TRBV5-1 with TRBJ2-5; D is undetermined. Germline CDR1 is SGHRS and CDR2 is YFSETQ. The CDR3 is 12 amino acids. Trimming removed 2 bases at V and 6 bases at J, with 8 bases between. The CDR3 spells CASSLSGKTQYF. CDR3 nucleotides: TGCGCCAGCAGCTTAAGTGGTAAGACCCAGTACTTC.

The V and J genes are TRBV29-1 and TRBJ1-1; the match to TRBD1 covers 7 bases. Germline V CDR1 and CDR2: SQVTM, ANQGSEA. The CDR3 is 15 residues long. The V gene end was trimmed by 7 bases and the J gene end by 6 bases; junction bases not matched to a gene: 17. The CDR3 DNA reads as TGCAGCGCCATACCAGGACAGGCTCGAATCTCTGAAGCTTTCTTT. Encoded protein: CSAIPGQARISEAFF.

The gene calls are TRBV6-4 and TRBJ2-1, with TRBD2 matching over 9 bases. This CDR3 is 16 amino acids long. Trimming removed 0 bases from V and 5 bases from J; junction bases left unmatched: 5. Germline assignment: CDR1 MRHNA and CDR2 SNTAGT. In DNA form, the CDR3 reads TGTGCCAGCAGTGACTCAGGGACTAGCTTCCACAATGAGCAGTTCTTC. Protein sequence: CASSDSGTSFHNEQFF.

This chain connects TRBV6-6 to TRBJ2-7, with D unclear. The CDR3 totals 13 residues. V lost 0 bases, J lost 5 bases, and 8 bases lay in between. Germline V gene data show CDR1 as MNHNY and CDR2 as SVGAGI (reference sequence). This chain's CDR3 is CASSYSTSNEQYF. Here the CDR3 DNA reads TGTGCCAGCAGTTACTCGACCTCGAACGAGCAGTACTTC.

This clone was picked up one time. The genes are TRBV5-4 and TRBJ2-5; 7 nucleotides match TRBD1. Trimming at V came to 3 bases and at J to 7 bases, leaving 6 bases not matched to a gene. CDR3 length: 13 amino acids. In germline, CDR1 is SGHNT, CDR2 YYREEE (reference sequence). CDR3 in DNA: TGTGCCAGCAGCTACGACAGGGACGGGACCCAGTACTTC. Its protein product is CASSYDRDGTQYF.

The chain combines TRBV19 with TRBJ1-5; possible D gene TRBD1, 5 bases. The germline gives CDR1 LNHDA, CDR2 SQIVND (reference sequence). V was shortened by 0 bases and J by 3 bases, with 9 bases between the two germline ends. The CDR3 covers 15 residues. The CDR3 region has the DNA TGTGCCAGTAGTATAGAGAGCAGGGTCAATCAGCCCCAGCATTTT. Protein sequence: CASSIESRVNQPQHF. The whole variable domain, filled in from reference TRBV19 and TRBJ1-5, reads DGGITQSPKYLFRKEGQNVTLSCEQNLNHDAMYWYRQDPGQGLRLIYYSQIVNDFQKGDIAEGYSVSREKKESFPLTVTSAQKNPTAFYLCASSIESRVNQPQHFGDGTRLSIL.

The genes are TRBV7-6 and TRBJ2-3; a weak D match, TRBD1 (5 bases). Trimming removed 0 bases at V and 0 bases at J, with 10 bases between. Germline lookup yields CDR1 SGHVS and CDR2 FNYEAQ. This CDR3 comprises 16 residues. CDR3 nucleotides: TGTGCCAGCAGCTTAGCTAGGGGATCTAGCACAGATACGCAGTATTTT. Protein product: CASSLARGSSTDTQYF.

This clone was seen a few times. The chain uses TRBV12-5 and TRBJ2-5; 13 positions match TRBD2. The CDR3 extends over 15 amino acids. J lost 5 bases, V lost 5 bases, and 5 bases had no gene match. Germline V gives CDR1 LGHNT, CDR2 FRNRAP. Written as DNA, the CDR3 is TGTGCTAGTGGTGTCTGGACTAGCGGGGGCGAGACCCAGTACTTC. Translating it yields CASGVWTSGGETQYF.

This chain links TRBV19 with TRBJ2-4; D might be TRBD1 (5 bases). The CDR3 length is 14 residues. V was pared by 8 bases and J by 0 bases, with 11 bases between. Per germline, CDR1 LNHDA and CDR2 SQIVND (reference sequence). CDR3 DNA: TGTGCCAGTGGCGACAGTGTAGCCAAAAACATTCAGTACTTC. Protein sequence: CASGDSVAKNIQYF.

The chain combines TRBV5-6 with TRBJ2-5; D remains unclear. Trimming took off 2 bases at V and 1 base at J, with 6 bases between the two ends. This CDR3 is built from 13 residues. CDR1 and CDR2 (germline): SGHDT, YYEEEE. CDR3 loop: CASSFWIQETQYF. The DNA of the CDR3 is TGTGCCAGCAGCTTCTGGATCCAAGAGACCCAGTACTTC.

The gene calls are TRBV29-1 and TRBJ1-2, with D uncertain. V lost 4 bases, J lost 0 bases, and 6 bases lay in between. The germline gives CDR1 SQVTM, CDR2 ANQGSEA. This CDR3 has 12 residues. CDR3 coding DNA: TGCAGCGTTGGCGGAGCTAACTATGGCTACACCTTC. Amino acids: CSVGGANYGYTF.

The genes are TRBV6-1 and TRBJ2-3; TRBD2 agrees at 9 bases. This CDR3 region has 15 residues. The germline V gene has CDR1 MNHNS and CDR2 SASEGT. V trimming: 6 bases; J trimming: 1 base; junction bases outside the gene matches: 5. CDR3 DNA sequence: TGTGCCAGCAGCCGGAGACTAGCGGGCACAGATACGCAGTATTTT. It encodes CASSRRLAGTDTQYF.

The chain couples TRBV6-6 to TRBJ2-3, with a possible D match to TRBD1 (6 bases). V was shortened by 8 bases and J by 9 bases, with 18 bases between the two germline ends. Germline V gives CDR1 MNHNY, CDR2 SVGAGI (reference sequence). CDR3 size: 13 residues. The CDR3 spells CASCRDTEWTQYF. CDR3 coding DNA: TGTGCCAGCTGCCGGGACACCGAGTGGACGCAGTATTTT.

This rearrangement joins TRBV30 to TRBJ2-7; TRBD1 is a possible D gene (6 bases). This CDR3 is built from 12 residues. V dropped 0 bases and J dropped 3 bases, with 6 bases sitting between them. Per the germline V gene, CDR1 is GTSNPN and CDR2 is SVGIG (reference sequence). CDR3 nucleotides: TGTGCCTGGAGTGTGGACAGCTACGAGCAGTACTTC. Its translation is CAWSVDSYEQYF.

The chain links TRBV6-6 to TRBJ2-4; 8 nucleotides align to TRBD1. J was trimmed by 6 bases and V by 0 bases; bases with no gene match: 4. Germline values: CDR1 MNHNY, CDR2 SVGAGI (reference sequence). This CDR3 is built from 15 residues. The CDR3 region is CASSYSTGEANIQYF. As DNA, the CDR3 is TGTGCCAGCAGTTACTCGACAGGGGAAGCAAACATTCAGTACTTC.

J is TRBJ2-6 and V is TRBV30; a possible D gene is TRBD1 (6 bases). The germline V gene encodes CDR1 GTSNPN and CDR2 SVGIG (reference sequence). This CDR3 region has 20 residues. Deletions cut 0 bases from V and 1 base from J, with 22 bases between. The CDR3 loop reads CAWSVHPLRGGLSGANVLTF. The DNA of the CDR3 is TGTGCCTGGAGTGTACACCCCCTACGAGGGGGATTATCTGGGGCCAACGTCCTGACTTTC. The full variable domain, its missing parts supplied by reference TRBV30 and TRBJ2-6, is SQTIHQWPATLVQPVGSPLSLECTVEGTSNPNLYWYRQAAGRGLQLLFYSVGIGQISSEVPQNLSASRPQDRQFILSSKKLLLSDSGFYLCAWSVHPLRGGLSGANVLTFGAGSRLTVL.

This chain connects TRBV5-1 to TRBJ2-1; 11 bases are a match to TRBD2. The length of the CDR3 is 15 residues. Germline lookup yields CDR1 SGHRS and CDR2 YFSETQ. The junction had 2 bases not matched to a gene; V was cut back by 2 bases and J by 4 bases. This chain's CDR3 is CASSFSGGEYNEQFF. In DNA form, the CDR3 reads TGCGCCAGCAGCTTTAGCGGGGGGGAATACAATGAGCAGTTCTTC.

The CDR3 protein is CAISEAYVGRASGYTF. The DNA for the CDR3 is TGTGCCATCAGTGAGGCGTACGTGGGAAGGGCTTCGGGCTACACCTTC. The V call is TRBV10-3, the J call TRBJ1-2; D is unclear. CDR1 is ENHRY, CDR2 SYGVKD, per germline. V dropped 2 bases and J dropped 8 bases, with 21 bases sitting between them. The CDR3 runs 16 residues.

V and J are TRBV5-1 and TRBJ1-2; D is ambiguous. The length of the CDR3 is 14 residues. Germline-derived CDR1 and CDR2 are SGHRS and YFSETQ. V gave up 2 bases and J gave up 0 bases, with 8 bases separating them. The CDR3, as DNA: TGCGCCAGCAGCTTCACGGGAGCTAACTATGGCTACACCTTC. Encoded protein: CASSFTGANYGYTF.

The chain has TRBV7-2 and TRBJ1-1, with TRBD1 as a possible D gene (6 bases). Germline CDR1 SGHTA, CDR2 FQGNSA. Trimming took 2 bases from V and 4 from J, leaving 11 bases between them. There are 14 residues in the CDR3. In DNA, the CDR3 is TGTGCCAGCAGCTTAAACGGGGGGGCCACTGAAGCTTTCTTT. This translates into CASSLNGGATEAFF.

This sequence joins TRBV5-1 and TRBJ1-6; D is unclear. Germline CDR1 is SGHRS and CDR2 is YFSETQ. Trimming took off 4 bases at V and 0 bases at J, with 14 bases between the two ends. The CDR3 runs to 17 residues. The CDR3 DNA follows: TGCGCCAGCAGCCCCCTAGCCCGGCTCTCCTATAATTCACCCCTCCACTTT. Encoded protein: CASSPLARLSYNSPLHF.

The rearrangement links TRBV6-5 to TRBJ2-7, with TRBD1 matching over 10 bases. With 6 bases clipped from V and 3 bases from J, the junction kept 5 bases outside the gene matches. The CDR3 is made up of 14 amino acids. Germline V gene data show CDR1 as MNHEY and CDR2 as SVGAGI. The CDR3 is CASSDRGRSYEQYF. CDR3 DNA sequence: TGTGCCAGCAGCGACAGGGGGCGCAGCTACGAGCAGTACTTC.